Presented here are 21 T cell receptor beta chains from one specimen sequenced in a study of cytomegalovirus exposure and HLA in healthy donors. Amplification used 60 Vbeta primers and 13 Jbeta primers. The method was immunoSEQ multiplex PCR; TCRdb's version includes in-frame clones alone and lacks a portion of them. The sample records 95,000 to 100,000 clones, over 65% being singletons. The sequenced sample consisted of PBMCs. Receptor source: a man in his fifties or sixties in good health and CMV-seropositive.

The chain joins TRBV7-8 to TRBJ2-7, with D maybe TRBD2 (7 bases). The CDR3 sequence is 14 residues long. Germline V gives CDR1 SGHVS, CDR2 FQNEAQ. The V and J ends lost 5 bases and 2 bases respectively, with 13 bases between them. Written as DNA, the CDR3 is TGTGCCAGCAGCCTGGACAGCGGGGCCTACGAGCAGTACTTC. This encodes CASSLDSGAYEQYF.

The chain recombines TRBV5-5 with TRBJ2-7; D may be TRBD1 (6 bases). The V gene lost 0 bases and the J gene lost 2 bases, with 6 bases spanning the gap. Germline-derived CDR1 and CDR2 are SGHKS and YYEKEE (reference sequence). CDR3 length equals 13 residues. CDR3 bases: TGTGCCAGCAGCTTGGAGGGGGCCTACGAGCAGTACTTC. Protein: CASSLEGAYEQYF.

V is TRBV9 and J is TRBJ2-1; D remains ambiguous. This CDR3 contains 14 residues. V lost 0 bases to trimming and J lost 5 bases, with 9 bases between them. Germline loops: CDR1 SGDLS, CDR2 YYNGEE. The CDR3 is CASSVEQIDNEQFF. CDR3 in DNA: TGTGCCAGCAGCGTAGAACAGATAGACAATGAGCAGTTCTTC. Variable domain in full (rest from reference TRBV9 and TRBJ2-1): DSGVTQTPKHLITATGQRVTLRCSPRSGDLSVYWYQQSLDQGLQFLIQYYNGEERAKGNILERFSAQQFPDLHSELNLSSLELGDSALYFCASSVEQIDNEQFFGPGTRLTVL.

The V call is TRBV12-5, the J call TRBJ2-7, with 8 bases lining up with TRBD1. After removal of 1 base from V and 0 bases from J, the junction contained 11 bases not matched to a gene. Germline lookup yields CDR1 LGHNT and CDR2 FRNRAP. The CDR3 is 18 amino acids. The CDR3 reads CASGLGEKDRVTSYEQYF. In DNA, the CDR3 is TGTGCTAGTGGTTTGGGAGAAAAGGACAGGGTTACCTCCTACGAGCAGTACTTC. The whole variable domain, filled in from reference TRBV12-5 and TRBJ2-7, reads DARVTQTPRHKVTEMGQEVTMRCQPILGHNTVFWYRQTMMQGLELLAYFRNRAPLDDSGMPKDRFSAEMPDATLATLKIQPSEPRDSAVYFCASGLGEKDRVTSYEQYFGPGTRLTVT.

This clone showed up just a few times. The V gene is TRBV5-1, the J gene TRBJ1-1; possible D gene TRBD1, 5 bases. V was pared by 0 bases and J by 3 bases, with 18 bases between. Germline V gene sequence: CDR1 SGHRS, CDR2 YFSETQ. This CDR3 has 17 amino acids. The CDR3 region has the DNA TGCGCCAGCAGCTTGGGTGCCTTGGGGGGAGGGGACACTGAAGCTTTCTTT. Protein product: CASSLGALGGGDTEAFF.

The rearrangement links TRBV18 to TRBJ2-2; the D gene is possibly TRBD1 (6 bases). This CDR3 has 14 residues. Germline V CDR1 and CDR2: KGHSH, LQKENI. V was pared by 4 bases and J by 2 bases, with 8 bases between. DNA for the CDR3: TGTGCCAGCTCACGACAGGTTAACACCGGGGAGCTGTTTTTT. This encodes CASSRQVNTGELFF.

The V and J genes are TRBV29-1 and TRBJ2-6, with a possible D match to TRBD1 (6 bases). Trimming removed 7 bases from V and 6 bases from J, with 22 bases in between. Germline V gives CDR1 SQVTM, CDR2 ANQGSEA. This CDR3 spans 16 amino acids. The CDR3 region is CSADPLTGKEANVLTF. Written as DNA, the CDR3 is TGCAGCGCCGACCCCCTTACAGGGAAAGAGGCCAACGTCCTGACTTTC. Full variable domain (outside the CDR3, taken from reference TRBV29-1 and TRBJ2-6): SAVISQKPSRDICQRGTSLTIQCQVDSQVTMMFWYRQQPGQSLTLIATANQGSEATYESGFVIDKFPISRPNLTFSTLTVSNMSPEDSSIYLCSADPLTGKEANVLTFGAGSRLTVL.

The chain has TRBV6-5 and TRBJ2-3; 9 nucleotides match TRBD1. CDR3 size: 14 residues. Germline values: CDR1 MNHEY, CDR2 SVGAGI. The V segment lost 5 bases and the J segment 7 bases; nucleotides outside the gene matches: 7. CDR3 bases: TGTGCCAGCAGTAACTTACAGGGGGCATATACGCAGTATTTT. Amino acid sequence: CASSNLQGAYTQYF.

The rearrangement links TRBV19 to TRBJ2-3, with 8 positions matching TRBD2. The CDR3 is 16 residues long. Germline CDR1 LNHDA, CDR2 SQIVND (reference sequence). After removal of 10 bases from V and 6 bases from J, the junction contained 18 bases not matched to a gene. The CDR3 loop is CATMGGRGGPPDTQYF. DNA of the CDR3: TGTGCCACTATGGGTGGTCGCGGGGGGCCCCCGGATACGCAGTATTTT.

Comments on this clone: The germline gene is not matched at one end of the junction; a read error may be the cause. The chain is built from TRBV2 and TRBJ2-1, with D possibly being TRBD2 (6 bases). The CDR3 sequence is 10 residues long. Germline V gives CDR1 SNHLY, CDR2 FYNNEI. CDR3 sequence (DNA): TGTGCCAGCGGCGGGGCCAAGGTGATCTTC. Translated, it gives CASGGAKVIF.

V gene TRBV27 combines with J gene TRBJ2-5, with D maybe TRBD2 (6 bases). Germline assignment: CDR1 MNHEY and CDR2 SMNVEV (reference sequence). Trimming removed 5 bases from V and 9 bases from J, with 19 bases in between. This CDR3 is built from 14 residues. The CDR3 protein is CASSELPRGKSQYF. CDR3 nucleotide sequence: TGTGCCAGCAGTGAACTCCCGCGGGGCAAGTCCCAGTACTTC.

The CDR3 bases are TGTGCCATCAGTGAAGGGGGCGCCGAGACCCAGTACTTC. This codes for CAISEGGAETQYF. The chain combines TRBV10-3 with TRBJ2-5; 7 bases are shared with TRBD1. The junction had 3 bases not matched to a gene; V was cut back by 3 bases and J by 5 bases. The CDR3 runs 13 residues. From germline, CDR1 is ENHRY and CDR2 SYGVKD.

The V call is TRBV9, the J call TRBJ1-6, with TRBD1 identical over 7 bases. The junction had 8 bases not matched to a gene; V was cut back by 4 bases and J by 7 bases. Germline V gene lookup returns CDR1 SGDLS and CDR2 YYNGEE. The CDR3 has 15 residues. The DNA for the CDR3 is TGTGCCAGCAGCACAATGACAGGGACAAATTCACCCCTCCACTTT. Translation: CASSTMTGTNSPLHF.

A few counts support this clone. The chain is built from TRBV5-4 and TRBJ1-1; D is perhaps TRBD1 (5 bases). Germline values: CDR1 SGHNT, CDR2 YYREEE (reference sequence). The CDR3 totals 11 residues. V lost 4 bases to trimming and J lost 12 bases, with 13 bases between them. The CDR3 spells CASSTLRQTFF. CDR3 in DNA: TGTGCCAGCAGCACTCTCCGACAGACTTTCTTT.

The gene calls are TRBV27 and TRBJ2-2, with 9 bases lining up with TRBD2. CDR3 length equals 16 residues. V lost 5 bases to trimming and J lost 7 bases; unmatched junction nucleotides: 11. CDR1 is MNHEY, CDR2 SMNVEV, per germline (reference sequence). CDR3 sequence: CASSLLAGGRNGELFF. CDR3 coding DNA: TGTGCCAGCAGTCTCCTCGCGGGGGGGCGAAACGGGGAGCTGTTTTTT.

The chain uses TRBV7-9 and TRBJ2-3, with TRBD2 as a possible D gene (6 bases). V lost 1 base to trimming and J lost 4 bases, with 15 bases between them. Germline CDR1 and CDR2: SEHNR and FQNEAQ (reference sequence). The CDR3 is 16 amino acids. The CDR3 nucleotides read TGTGCCAGCAGCTTAGGACAGCTAGGGGACTCAGATACGCAGTATTTT. Translated, it gives CASSLGQLGDSDTQYF.

The V and J genes are TRBV5-1 and TRBJ1-5, with TRBD1 matching over 8 bases. Losses at the gene ends were 4 bases for V and 0 bases for J; bases not matched to a gene: 3. Germline V gene data show CDR1 as SGHRS and CDR2 as YFSETQ. The length of the CDR3 is 15 residues. DNA of the CDR3: TGCGCCAGCAGCCCGGGACAGGTTAGCAATCAGCCCCAGCATTTT. Translating it yields CASSPGQVSNQPQHF.

The chain joins TRBV6-5 to TRBJ2-5; 11 positions match TRBD2. The better agreement between TRBJ2-7 and the DNA end casts doubt on the J call. There are 15 residues in the CDR3. The germline V gene encodes CDR1 MNHEY and CDR2 SVGAGI. The DNA for the CDR3 is TGTGCCAGCAGTTACTCACTAGCGGGAGTCTACGAGCAGTACTTC. This sequence encodes CASSYSLAGVYEQYF.

This clone was seen a single time. The chain is built from TRBV11-3 and TRBJ2-7, with 8 nucleotides matching TRBD2. V shed 5 bases and J 0 bases; nucleotides not matched to a gene: 6. CDR3 length: 15 amino acids. Germline CDR1 SGHNT, CDR2 YENEEA. The DNA of the CDR3 is TGTGCCAGCAGCCCCTTAGCGGGGTCCTCCTACGAGCAGTACTTC. Amino acids: CASSPLAGSSYEQYF. Complete variable domain (other parts from reference TRBV11-3 and TRBJ2-7): EAGVVQSPRYKIIEKKQPVAFWCNPISGHNTLYWYLQNLGQGPELLIRYENEEAVDDSQLPKDRFSAERLKGVDSTLKIQPAELGDSAVYLCASSPLAGSSYEQYFGPGTRLTVT.

This sequence joins TRBV15 and TRBJ1-3; TRBD1 might be the D (5 bases). This CDR3 is 14 amino acids long. Trimming took off 3 bases at V and 2 bases at J, with 8 bases between the two ends. Per germline, CDR1 LNHNV and CDR2 YYDKDF (reference sequence). The CDR3 loop reads CATSRGGTGNTIYF. In nucleotides, the CDR3 is TGTGCCACCAGCAGGGGGGGAACTGGAAACACCATATATTTT.

This sequence joins TRBV5-1 and TRBJ2-2; 10 nucleotides line up with TRBD1. Losses at the gene ends were 0 bases for V and 3 bases for J; bases not matched to a gene: 11. From germline, CDR1 is SGHRS and CDR2 YFSETQ. The CDR3 loop spans 19 amino acids. CDR3 in amino acids: CASSLVVFLGTGDTGELFF. CDR3 nucleotides: TGCGCCAGCAGCTTGGTGGTTTTCCTAGGGACAGGGGACACCGGGGAGCTGTTTTTT.